Below are 20 T cell receptor beta chains sequenced from a single sample in a study of monozygotic twins with inflammatory bowel disease. TCRdb derives one entry per CDR3 protein from the 5' RACE reads, leaving out DNA. This sample's table reports 88,000 or so distinct CDR3 sequences. Sequencing was performed on blood. These receptors all come from a human donor with ulcerative colitis or Crohn's disease, or a healthy co-twin of an affected twin (not recorded which).

V usage is TRBV6-6 and J usage is TRBJ1-1. This CDR3 is built from 14 residues. The germline V gene encodes CDR1 MNHNY and CDR2 SVGAGI (reference sequence). CDR3 protein: CASRYDPTNTEAFF.

The chain links TRBV29-1 to TRBJ2-5; the TRBD2 assignment by TCRdb is unverifiable without DNA. The CDR3 has 15 residues. Per the germline V gene, CDR1 is SQVTM and CDR2 is ANQGSEA. The CDR3 reads CSALPGLAGQETQYF. The full variable domain, its missing parts supplied by reference TRBV29-1 and TRBJ2-5, is SAVISQKPSRDICQRGTSLTIQCQVDSQVTMMFWYRQQPGQSLTLIATANQGSEATYESGFVIDKFPISRPNLTFSTLTVSNMSPEDSSIYLCSALPGLAGQETQYFGPGTRLLVL.

The CDR3 region is CASSLSGSSGNTIYF. This chain uses TRBV12-3 or TRBV12-4 with TRBJ1-3. There are 15 residues in the CDR3.

The rearrangement links TRBV20-1 to TRBJ1-2; the D call of TRBD1 rests on TCRdb alone, since no DNA is present to check it. CDR1 is DFQATT, CDR2 SNEGSKA, per germline (reference sequence). The CDR3 has 12 amino acids. This CDR3 is CSASRFRGGYTF.

The V gene is TRBV3-1, the J gene TRBJ1-6. CDR1 is LGHDT, CDR2 YNNKEL, per germline (reference sequence). The CDR3 totals 13 residues. The CDR3 is CASSDVINSPLHF.

The chain combines TRBV20-1 with TRBJ2-2; TCRdb's D call of TRBD1 is untestable without DNA. The germline V gene encodes CDR1 DFQATT and CDR2 SNEGSKA (reference sequence). The CDR3 contains 14 residues. CDR3 amino acids: CSARKQESTGELFF.

The chain employs TRBV5-4 and TRBJ2-1. The CDR3 is made up of 14 amino acids. Per the germline V gene, CDR1 is SGHNT and CDR2 is YYREEE (reference sequence). CDR3 in amino acids: CASSLGSANNEQFF.

The chain joins TRBV9 to TRBJ1-1. The CDR3 covers 13 residues. CDR1 is SGDLS, CDR2 YYNGEE, per germline. CDR3 amino acids: CASSSQKNTEAFF. Based on the CDR3 plus reference TRBV9 and TRBJ1-1, the full variable domain is DSGVTQTPKHLITATGQRVTLRCSPRSGDLSVYWYQQSLDQGLQFLIQYYNGEERAKGNILERFSAQQFPDLHSELNLSSLELGDSALYFCASSSQKNTEAFFGQGTRLTVV.

The rearrangement uses TRBV13 and TRBJ2-3; checking the TCRdb D call of TRBD2 is not possible without DNA. Germline CDR1 and CDR2: PRHDT and FYEKMQ (reference sequence). The length of the CDR3 is 17 residues. CDR3 amino acids: CASSLEWRGDLTDTQYF. Full variable domain (missing parts from reference TRBV13 and TRBJ2-3): AAGVIQSPRHLIKEKRETATLKCYPIPRHDTVYWYQQGPGQDPQFLISFYEKMQSDKGSIPDRFSAQQFSDYHSELNMSSLELGDSALYFCASSLEWRGDLTDTQYFGPGTRLTVL.

V usage is TRBV6-1 and J usage is TRBJ1-5; lacking DNA, the TRBD1 call made by TCRdb goes unchecked. This CDR3 is built from 16 residues. Per the germline V gene, CDR1 is MNHNS and CDR2 is SASEGT. CDR3 region: CASRERDRGPNQPQHF.

V and J are TRBV19 and TRBJ2-1; TCRdb designates TRBD2, a call that cannot be tested without DNA. The CDR3 is 15 amino acids. In germline, CDR1 is LNHDA, CDR2 SQIVND (reference sequence). The CDR3 here is CASSFQAGRWNEQFF.

The J gene is TRBJ2-7, the V gene TRBV20-1; TCRdb outputs TRBD2, but without DNA this stays unchecked. CDR3 length: 13 residues. Germline V gene data show CDR1 as DFQATT and CDR2 as SNEGSKA (reference sequence). CDR3 loop: CSAFSPSSYEQYF.

V gene TRBV5-1 combines with J gene TRBJ1-1; checking the TCRdb D call of TRBD1 is not possible without DNA. CDR1 is SGHRS, CDR2 YFSETQ, per germline. CDR3 length: 14 amino acids. This CDR3 reads CASSWTGVNTEAFF.

The CDR3 loop reads CASRAPRDSIPPDTQYF. The genes are TRBV6-1 and TRBJ2-3; TCRdb's D gene call, TRBD1, goes unchecked for lack of DNA. From germline, CDR1 is MNHNS and CDR2 SASEGT. CDR3 size: 17 residues.

This chain links TRBV9 with TRBJ2-1; TCRdb's D gene call, TRBD2, goes unchecked for lack of DNA. Germline CDR1 and CDR2: SGDLS and YYNGEE. This CDR3 contains 15 residues. Here the CDR3 reads CASRLAGSSYNEQFF.

The chain carries TRBV5-6 and TRBJ1-5. CDR3 length: 14 amino acids. CDR1 is SGHDT and CDR2 is YYEEEE in the germline V gene. CDR3 amino acids: CASSLGRWGQPQHF.

The chain has TRBV4-2 and TRBJ2-5; without DNA, the TCRdb call of TRBD2 cannot be checked. The length of the CDR3 is 14 residues. Germline values: CDR1 LGHNA, CDR2 YNFKEQ. Here the CDR3 reads CASSPSAEQETQYF.

The rearrangement uses TRBV10-1 and TRBJ2-1; TCRdb names TRBD1, which stays unverified in the absence of DNA. CDR3 length: 12 residues. Looked up from germline, CDR1 is WNHNN and CDR2 is SYGVQD (reference sequence). CDR3 region: CASSSDRVKQFF.

The genes are TRBV7-8 and TRBJ2-5. Germline CDR1 reads SGHVS; CDR2 reads FQNEAQ. This CDR3 spans 13 amino acids. The chain's CDR3 is CASRIEHGETQYF.

V is TRBV5-1 and J is TRBJ2-3; with no DNA, the TCRdb D assignment of TRBD2 cannot be verified. Germline V gene sequence: CDR1 SGHRS, CDR2 YFSETQ. There are 14 residues in the CDR3. Here the CDR3 reads CASSPGLTRDTQYF.